These 20 T cell receptor beta chains were sequenced from one sample in a study of glioma-infiltrating T cells after dendritic cell vaccination. This table comes from immunoSEQ multiplex PCR, and its TCRdb copy is limited to in-frame clones, with some not included. The data contain roughly 90,000 clones, around 84% of them seen just once; the ten biggest clones take up around 16%. Sequencing used blood, obtained before dendritic cell vaccination. The receptor set was obtained from a human donor with glioblastoma.

This clone was recorded once. The chain is built from TRBV11-1 and TRBJ2-5; 7 nucleotides match TRBD1. The V gene's germline CDR1 is SGHAT and CDR2 FQDESV (reference sequence). J lost 1 base, V lost 5 bases, and 10 bases had no gene match. The CDR3 totals 16 residues. The CDR3 DNA reads as TGTGCCAGCAGCATTAGGACAGGTTGGACCCAAGAGACCCAGTACTTC. Its protein is CASSIRTGWTQETQYF.

The CDR3 bases are TGTGCCAGCAGCGTAGTGGGACAGGGTGAAAAACTGTTTTTT. It codes for CASSVVGQGEKLFF. J is TRBJ1-4 and V is TRBV9; TRBD1 matches 9 bases. The CDR3 sequence is 14 residues long. Germline V gene lookup returns CDR1 SGDLS and CDR2 YYNGEE. V lost 0 bases, J lost 7 bases, and 1 base stayed unmatched.

The chain combines TRBV15 with TRBJ1-2, with 10 bases lining up with TRBD1. The V and J ends lost 8 bases and 4 bases, in that order; junction bases with no gene match: 10. Germline V gene lookup returns CDR1 LNHNV and CDR2 YYDKDF (reference sequence). The CDR3 sequence is 15 residues long. The CDR3 sequence: CATSTGTGEGYGYTF. The CDR3, as DNA: TGTGCCACCTCCACCGGGACAGGGGAAGGCTATGGCTACACCTTC.

This clone was seen just once. The CDR3 protein is CASSTGTAYYGYTF. As DNA, the CDR3 is TGCGCCAGCAGCACCGGGACTGCCTACTATGGCTACACCTTC. V gene TRBV5-1 combines with J gene TRBJ1-2; D may be TRBD1 (5 bases). Trimming shortened V by 4 bases and J by 3 bases, and 13 bases separated the two germline ends. The CDR3 extends over 14 amino acids. Germline V gene data show CDR1 as SGHRS and CDR2 as YFSETQ.

The gene calls are TRBV6-5 and TRBJ2-7, with 8 nucleotides matching TRBD2. Germline CDR1 MNHEY, CDR2 SVGAGI. The CDR3 loop spans 14 amino acids. The V and J ends lost 2 bases and 4 bases, in that order; junction bases with no gene match: 4. For the CDR3, the DNA is TGTGCCAGCAGTTACACTAGCGGCGCATACGAGCAGTACTTC. It encodes CASSYTSGAYEQYF.

The V call is TRBV10-3, the J call TRBJ2-1; 9 bases map to TRBD1. Per the germline V gene, CDR1 is ENHRY and CDR2 is SYGVKD. Trimming cost V 6 bases and J 7 bases; bases outside gene matches: 7. CDR3 length equals 14 residues. The CDR3 sequence is CAIRDRGSWNEQFF. Written as DNA, the CDR3 is TGTGCCATCAGGGACAGGGGTAGTTGGAATGAGCAGTTCTTC.

The CDR3 reads CASSYGQFYEQYF. In nucleotides, the CDR3 is TGTGCCAGCAGTTACGGGCAGTTCTACGAGCAGTACTTC. V usage is TRBV6-5 and J usage is TRBJ2-7, with D unresolved. Germline CDR1 is MNHEY and CDR2 is SVGAGI. The CDR3 is 13 residues long. V was shortened by 2 bases and J by 3 bases, with 8 bases between the two germline ends.

This clone appeared a few times. This rearrangement joins TRBV6-1 to TRBJ2-3; D perhaps matches TRBD1 (6 bases). Germline V gives CDR1 MNHNS, CDR2 SASEGT. Deletions cut 6 bases from V and 2 bases from J, with 15 bases between. CDR3 length: 15 residues. Here the CDR3 reads CASRNRDTNTDTQYF. In nucleotides, the CDR3 is TGTGCCAGCAGGAACCGGGACACTAACACAGATACGCAGTATTTT.

V gene TRBV2 combines with J gene TRBJ2-1; 7 bases are shared with TRBD2. The CDR3 has 15 residues. CDR1 is SNHLY and CDR2 is FYNNEI in the germline V gene. Trimming cost V 2 bases and J 10 bases; bases outside gene matches: 11. The CDR3 coding sequence is TGTGCCAGCAGTGAAAGCGCTAGCGGTTGGGAGGAGCAGTTCTTC. Translating it yields CASSESASGWEEQFF.

This chain joins TRBV18 and TRBJ2-1; D is perhaps TRBD1 (5 bases). Trimming took 0 bases from V and 10 from J, leaving 13 bases between them. There are 14 residues in the CDR3. CDR1 and CDR2 from the germline V gene are KGHSH and LQKENI. The CDR3 sequence: CASSPPPGSYEQFF. CDR3 nucleotides: TGTGCCAGCTCACCACCTCCAGGGTCATACGAGCAGTTCTTC.

This chain uses TRBV5-6 with TRBJ2-1, with TRBD2 matching 9 bases. V shed 3 bases and J 9 bases; nucleotides not matched to a gene: 10. The CDR3 length is 15 residues. Germline V gene data show CDR1 as SGHDT and CDR2 as YYEEEE. The CDR3 DNA reads as TGTGCCAGCAGCTCTAGGGTGCTAGCGGGATTTGAGCAGTTCTTC. Its translation is CASSSRVLAGFEQFF.

This chain joins TRBV19 and TRBJ1-2; 7 nucleotides agree with TRBD1. In germline, CDR1 is LNHDA, CDR2 SQIVND (reference sequence). The CDR3 runs 13 residues. V trimming: 6 bases; J trimming: 5 bases; junction bases outside the gene matches: 6. The CDR3 coding sequence is TGTGCCAGTAGACGGGACAGATCTTATGGCTACACCTTC. Translating gives CASRRDRSYGYTF.

The CDR3 loop reads CASSPFRNSNQPQHF. The CDR3 DNA is TGCGCCAGCAGCCCCTTCAGGAATAGCAATCAGCCCCAGCATTTT. The chain links TRBV5-1 to TRBJ1-5; no definite D call. Trimming removed 4 bases at V and 0 bases at J, with 11 bases between. The CDR3 spans 15 residues. Germline loops: CDR1 SGHRS, CDR2 YFSETQ.

This chain uses TRBV4-1 with TRBJ2-1; 7 bases are a match to TRBD2. This CDR3 region has 16 residues. Unmatched junction bases numbered 10, after V lost 4 bases and J lost 4 bases. Germline CDR1 reads MGHRA; CDR2 reads YSYEKL. CDR3 coding DNA: TGCGCCAGCAGCCCTAATCCTAGCGGAGATTACAATGAGCAGTTCTTC. Encoded protein: CASSPNPSGDYNEQFF.

The chain combines TRBV6-6 with TRBJ2-2, with 9 positions matching TRBD1. Germline values: CDR1 MNHNY, CDR2 SVGAGI (reference sequence). V gave up 4 bases and J gave up 10 bases; unmatched junction bases: 10. The CDR3 consists of 15 residues. In DNA, the CDR3 is TGTGCCAGCAGTTCACAGGGGGCGGGCCCGGCGGAGCTGTTTTTT. Encoded protein: CASSSQGAGPAELFF.

The chain employs TRBV28 and TRBJ2-1; 9 positions match TRBD1. V shed 5 bases and J 7 bases; nucleotides not matched to a gene: 9. This CDR3 contains 15 residues. The germline V gene encodes CDR1 MDHEN and CDR2 SYDVKM. CDR3 region: CASSTEDRGRNEQFF. The CDR3 nucleotides read TGTGCCAGCAGTACAGAAGACAGGGGGAGGAATGAGCAGTTCTTC. Full variable domain (outside the CDR3, taken from reference TRBV28 and TRBJ2-1): DVKVTQSSRYLVKRTGEKVFLECVQDMDHENMFWYRQDPGLGLRLIYFSYDVKMKEKGDIPEGYSVSREKKERFSLILESASTNQTSMYLCASSTEDRGRNEQFFGPGTRLTVL.

The J gene is TRBJ1-2, the V gene TRBV7-8; tentative D call: TRBD1 (5 bases). This CDR3 is 15 amino acids long. The germline gives CDR1 SGHVS, CDR2 FQNEAQ. Trimming took 1 base from V and 0 from J, leaving 9 bases between them. CDR3: CASSLGGSPNYGYTF. Written as DNA, the CDR3 is TGTGCCAGCAGCTTAGGGGGCAGCCCTAACTATGGCTACACCTTC.

The rearrangement joins TRBV7-2 to TRBJ2-2; 9 nucleotides match TRBD1. The CDR3 sequence is 16 residues long. Germline CDR1 and CDR2: SGHTA and FQGNSA. J gave up 5 bases and V 5 bases, and 9 bases lay outside the gene matches. The CDR3 region is CASSPLWDRETGELFF. The CDR3 coding sequence is TGTGCCAGCAGCCCCCTGTGGGACAGGGAAACCGGGGAGCTGTTTTTT.

For the CDR3, the DNA is TGTGCCAGCAGTCATCCCGGGACTAGCGGAGTGTACGAGCAGTACTTC. It specifies CASSHPGTSGVYEQYF. The rearrangement uses TRBV6-6 and TRBJ2-7, with 11 bases that match TRBD2. Looked up from germline, CDR1 is MNHNY and CDR2 is SVGAGI (reference sequence). This CDR3 is built from 16 residues. After removal of 5 bases from V and 4 bases from J, the junction contained 10 bases not matched to a gene.

The chain combines TRBV2 with TRBJ1-1; 7 nucleotides line up with TRBD1. The ends lost 7 bases at V and 8 bases at J; junction bases unmatched: 16. CDR1 is SNHLY and CDR2 is FYNNEI in the germline V gene. This CDR3 has 15 residues. The CDR3 region is CASNPWAGGVREAFF. In DNA form, the CDR3 reads TGTGCCAGCAACCCTTGGGCAGGGGGAGTTAGAGAAGCTTTCTTT.